The 21 T cell receptor beta chains reported below all come from one sample, sequenced in a study of blood T cell repertoires in COVID-19. Sequencing used immunoSEQ multiplex PCR; TCRdb keeps in-frame clones, though not all of them. The sample records under 50,000 clones, more than 75% being singletons. The sequencing sample was made of peripheral blood. The receptors here all came from a man aged 50-60 years with active COVID-19.

The J gene is TRBJ2-3, the V gene TRBV27; TRBD2 agrees at 11 bases. The V segment lost 6 bases and the J segment 5 bases; nucleotides outside the gene matches: 4. This CDR3 has 14 amino acids. Germline CDR1 is MNHEY and CDR2 is SMNVEV (reference sequence). DNA for the CDR3: TGTGCCAGCAGGGTAGCGGGAGGGGTAGATACGCAGTATTTT. The encoded protein is CASRVAGGVDTQYF.

V is TRBV9 and J is TRBJ1-1, with a weak D call TRBD1 (5 bases). The CDR3 is 14 amino acids. Between the trimmed V and J ends, which lost 4 bases and 4 bases, there was a span of 14 bases. Germline-derived CDR1 and CDR2 are SGDLS and YYNGEE. The DNA for the CDR3 is TGTGCCAGCAGCCCCAGGCCCCAGGGCACTGAAGCTTTCTTT. Its protein is CASSPRPQGTEAFF.

This sequence joins TRBV9 and TRBJ2-7; D is perhaps TRBD2 (7 bases). This CDR3 region has 14 residues. V was shortened by 4 bases and J by 4 bases, with 15 bases between the two germline ends. CDR1 and CDR2 (germline): SGDLS, YYNGEE. CDR3 sequence: CASSSRGGAYEQYF. The DNA of the CDR3 is TGTGCCAGCAGCTCCCGCGGGGGCGCTTACGAGCAGTACTTC.

The J gene is TRBJ1-4, the V gene TRBV14; maybe TRBD1 (6 bases). The length of the CDR3 is 14 residues. Germline-derived CDR1 and CDR2 are SGHDN and FVKESK. Deletions cut 0 bases from V and 9 bases from J, with 11 bases between. In DNA, the CDR3 is TGTGCCAGCAGCCAAGAAGGGGGTGATAAAAAACTGTTTTTT. This gives the protein CASSQEGGDKKLFF.

This clone occurred a few times. V usage is TRBV30 and J usage is TRBJ1-6; no clear D gene. The CDR3 runs 11 residues. Germline V lookup: CDR1 GTSNPN, CDR2 SVGIG (reference sequence). Trimming took off 0 bases at V and 13 bases at J, with 7 bases between the two ends. CDR3 protein: CAWSVFPPLHF. The CDR3 DNA reads TGTGCCTGGAGTGTCTTTCCTCCCCTCCACTTT. Full variable domain (remainder filled in from reference TRBV30 and TRBJ1-6): SQTIHQWPATLVQPVGSPLSLECTVEGTSNPNLYWYRQAAGRGLQLLFYSVGIGQISSEVPQNLSASRPQDRQFILSSKKLLLSDSGFYLCAWSVFPPLHFGNGTRLTVT.

The DNA for the CDR3 is TGTGCCAGCAGTCCGACTAGCGTCCAAGAGACCCAGTACTTC. This sequence encodes CASSPTSVQETQYF. The rearrangement links TRBV6-5 to TRBJ2-5; 8 bases align to TRBD2. Germline assignment: CDR1 MNHEY and CDR2 SVGAGI. V was clipped by 5 bases and J by 1 base; unmatched bases: 3. The CDR3 has 14 residues.

This chain links TRBV7-2 with TRBJ2-5; 11 bases match TRBD2. The germline V gene has CDR1 SGHTA and CDR2 FQGNSA. Trimming cost V 0 bases and J 9 bases; bases outside gene matches: 6. The CDR3 has 15 amino acids. For the CDR3, the DNA is TGTGCCAGCAGCTTAGCAGGGACTAGCGGCGAAGCCCAGTACTTC. Translated, it gives CASSLAGTSGEAQYF. Filled out from reference TRBV7-2 and TRBJ2-5, the complete variable domain reads GAGVSQSPSNKVTEKGKDVELRCDPISGHTALYWYRQSLGQGLEFLIYFQGNSAPDKSGLPSDRFSAERTGGSVSTLTIQRTQQEDSAVYLCASSLAGTSGEAQYFGPGTRLLVL.

In this sample, this clone turned up a few times. The J gene is TRBJ2-7, the V gene TRBV18; TRBD1 might be the D (6 bases). The CDR3 runs 15 residues. The V gene's germline CDR1 is KGHSH and CDR2 LQKENI. V lost 6 bases to trimming and J lost 1 base, with 16 bases between them. The CDR3 sequence is CASSPRQVSSYEQYF. In DNA form, the CDR3 reads TGTGCCAGCTCTCCGAGACAGGTGTCATCCTACGAGCAGTACTTC.

The J gene is TRBJ1-2, the V gene TRBV7-8; D is ambiguous. This CDR3 has 15 residues. Germline CDR1 SGHVS, CDR2 FQNEAQ. The V gene lost 5 bases and the J gene lost 5 bases, with 18 bases spanning the gap. CDR3 DNA: TGTGCCAGCAGCCCTCACAGACTACCTCGATATGGCTACACCTTC. Residues: CASSPHRLPRYGYTF.

The rearrangement uses TRBV7-2 and TRBJ1-2; D is ambiguous. Between the trimmed V and J ends, which lost 6 bases and 4 bases, there was a span of 21 bases. This CDR3 is 16 amino acids long. Germline CDR1 SGHTA, CDR2 FQGNSA. The DNA for the CDR3 is TGTGCCAGCAGTCGAAGTGTTATTGTTGGGAGCTATGGCTACACCTTC. Encoded protein: CASSRSVIVGSYGYTF. The variable domain in full, completed from reference TRBV7-2 and TRBJ1-2, reads GAGVSQSPSNKVTEKGKDVELRCDPISGHTALYWYRQSLGQGLEFLIYFQGNSAPDKSGLPSDRFSAERTGGSVSTLTIQRTQQEDSAVYLCASSRSVIVGSYGYTFGSGTRLTVV.

This clone was recorded once. The chain combines TRBV5-1 with TRBJ2-3; maybe TRBD2 (6 bases). The germline V gene encodes CDR1 SGHRS and CDR2 YFSETQ. CDR3 length equals 13 residues. V was cut by 0 bases and J by 6 bases, with 8 bases left in between. The CDR3 sequence: CASSLGEADTQYF. In nucleotides, the CDR3 is TGCGCCAGCAGCTTGGGGGAGGCGGATACGCAGTATTTT. The variable domain in full, completed from reference TRBV5-1 and TRBJ2-3, reads KAGVTQTPRYLIKTRGQQVTLSCSPISGHRSVSWYQQTPGQGLQFLFEYFSETQRNKGNFPGRFSGRQFSNSRSEMNVSTLELGDSALYLCASSLGEADTQYFGPGTRLTVL.

This clone was recorded only once. This CDR3 reads CASSIMSGGNSPLHF. The CDR3 DNA is TGTGCCAGTAGTATAATGTCAGGGGGGAATTCACCCCTCCACTTT. The chain has TRBV19 and TRBJ1-6; 7 bases are shared with TRBD1. Germline CDR1 reads LNHDA; CDR2 reads SQIVND (reference sequence). Germline trimming cut 2 bases from V and 7 bases from J; bases unmatched to any gene: 5. The CDR3 totals 15 residues.

V gene TRBV28 combines with J gene TRBJ2-2; D might be TRBD2 (6 bases). The CDR3 totals 15 residues. Germline CDR1 MDHEN, CDR2 SYDVKM. Deletions cut 5 bases from V and 6 bases from J, with 16 bases between. The CDR3 sequence is CASSPGDFYAGELFF. The CDR3 coding sequence is TGTGCCAGCAGTCCCGGGGACTTTTACGCCGGGGAGCTGTTTTTT.

This clone appeared once. The chain is built from TRBV6-5 and TRBJ2-3, with 8 positions matching TRBD1. CDR3 length equals 15 residues. The ends lost 6 bases at V and 2 bases at J; junction bases unmatched: 7. Germline V lookup: CDR1 MNHEY, CDR2 SVGAGI. The CDR3 DNA reads TGTGCCAGCAGCCTACGACAGGGGATCACAGATACGCAGTATTTT. Translated, it gives CASSLRQGITDTQYF.

This sequence joins TRBV9 and TRBJ2-7; D might be TRBD2 (7 bases). The V gene's germline CDR1 is SGDLS and CDR2 YYNGEE. The CDR3 is 17 residues long. Trimming pared 0 bases from V and 0 bases from J, leaving 16 bases between. The CDR3 nucleotides read TGTGCCAGCAGCGTAGCTAGAGGGGGGGTCTTCTCCTACGAGCAGTACTTC. Encoded protein: CASSVARGGVFSYEQYF. The whole variable domain, filled in from reference TRBV9 and TRBJ2-7, reads DSGVTQTPKHLITATGQRVTLRCSPRSGDLSVYWYQQSLDQGLQFLIQYYNGEERAKGNILERFSAQQFPDLHSELNLSSLELGDSALYFCASSVARGGVFSYEQYFGPGTRLTVT.

The chain is built from TRBV19 and TRBJ1-1; 7 bases align to TRBD1. The ends lost 5 bases at V and 0 bases at J; junction bases unmatched: 3. Germline V gives CDR1 LNHDA, CDR2 SQIVND (reference sequence). CDR3 size: 14 residues. CDR3: CASSPGTVNTEAFF. The CDR3 DNA is TGTGCCAGTAGTCCCGGGACAGTGAACACTGAAGCTTTCTTT.

This clone has a single count. The chain recombines TRBV7-2 with TRBJ2-3, with 11 bases fitting TRBD2. Germline trimming cut 4 bases from V and 3 bases from J; bases unmatched to any gene: 3. CDR1 is SGHTA and CDR2 is FQGNSA in the germline V gene. This CDR3 has 15 residues. The DNA for the CDR3 is TGTGCCAGCAGCTCGACTAGCGGGATTACAGATACGCAGTATTTT. Translating gives CASSSTSGITDTQYF.

The rearrangement links TRBV2 to TRBJ1-6; no clear D gene. This CDR3 comprises 13 residues. CDR1 and CDR2 from the germline V gene are SNHLY and FYNNEI. Trimming took off 9 bases at V and 5 bases at J, with 11 bases between the two ends. The CDR3 loop reads CASATANNSPLHF. In nucleotides, the CDR3 is TGTGCCAGTGCAACTGCCAATAATTCACCCCTCCACTTT.

This chain joins TRBV27 and TRBJ1-5; a possible D gene is TRBD1 (6 bases). With 9 bases removed from V and 3 bases from J, the gap between germline ends came to 15 bases. Germline values: CDR1 MNHEY, CDR2 SMNVEV (reference sequence). This CDR3 comprises 14 residues. Written as DNA, the CDR3 is TGTGCCAGTGCCCGGGACATATTCAATCAGCCCCAGCATTTT. This translates into CASARDIFNQPQHF.

Worth noting for this clone: Other DNA sequences of this sample code for an identical CDR3. The chain combines TRBV19 with TRBJ1-5, with 11 bases lining up with TRBD1. The germline gives CDR1 LNHDA, CDR2 SQIVND (reference sequence). CDR3 length equals 15 residues. J gave up 5 bases and V 3 bases, and 3 bases lay outside the gene matches. The CDR3 region has the DNA TGTGCCAGTAGTATTGGGGACAGGGGGTATCAGCCCCAGCATTTT. This translates into CASSIGDRGYQPQHF.

This clone came up once. The gene calls are TRBV2 and TRBJ1-5; TRBD1 might be the D (5 bases). Germline-derived CDR1 and CDR2 are SNHLY and FYNNEI. CDR3 length equals 16 residues. V lost 0 bases and J lost 6, with 15 bases in between. The CDR3 spells CASSEASRVRGQPQHF. CDR3 bases: TGTGCCAGCAGTGAAGCGAGTAGGGTAAGGGGTCAGCCCCAGCATTTT.